The rows below give T cell receptor beta chains drawn from one sample of a study of technical replicates of blood from several donors. The protocol was immunoSEQ multiplex PCR, while the TCRdb copy is restricted to in-frame clones and leaves out a portion. Of 60,000 or so clones in the sample, around nine tenths were seen once. Sequencing used PBMCs. All receptors come from a human donor in good health. Some clones in this sample may be carry-over from other donors' samples. Both conserved end residues are part of each CDR3. A D gene is named only where the DNA matches it firmly. The listing skips clone size in some rows; elsewhere it reads once, few, many or a size class.

>TRBJ1-3|-|-|TRBV6-5
TGTGCCAGCAGTTTGAGCTCTGGAAACACCATATATTTT
CASSLSSGNTIYF
>TRBJ2-2|once|-|TRBV4-2
TGTGCCAGCAGCCAAGGGACTGGTAACACCGGGGAGCTGTTTTTT
CASSQGTGNTGELFF
>TRBJ2-2|-|TRBD2|TRBV30
TGTGCCTGGAACACAGCGGGAGGAACCGGGGAGCTGTTTTTT
CAWNTAGGTGELFF
>TRBJ2-5|-|TRBD2|TRBV30
TGTGCCTGGAGTCGCGGGAGGGACGAGACCCAGTACTTC
CAWSRGRDETQYF
>TRBJ2-1|-|TRBD1|TRBV5-4
TGTGCCAGCAGCTCCCGAGGGGGCGGTGAGCAGTTCTTC
CASSSRGGGEQFF
>TRBJ2-7|-|TRBD2|TRBV9
TGTGCCAGCAGCGTGGGGGGGAGCTCCTACGAGCAGTACTTC
CASSVGGSSYEQYF
>TRBJ2-1|-|TRBD2|TRBV6-5
TGTGCCAGCAGTTACTCGGGGGGGGCCTACAATGAGCAGTTCTTC
CASSYSGGAYNEQFF
>TRBJ2-3|-|-|TRBV6-1
TGTGCCAGCAGTGACGAAGCTCCAGATACGCAGTATTTT
CASSDEAPDTQYF
>TRBJ1-1|-|-|TRBV7-3
TGTGCCAGCAGCTTCATGGGACAAAACACTGAAGCTTTCTTT
CASSFMGQNTEAFF
>TRBJ2-1|-|-|TRBV2
TGTGCCAGCAGTGCCTCCGAGCAGTTCTTC
CASSASEQFF
>TRBJ1-1|-|-|TRBV19
TGTGCCAGTAGTATTGTCGGGGGGCCGGCTTTCTTT
CASSIVGGPAFF
>TRBJ2-5|once|-|TRBV7-3
TGTGCCAGCAGCTTATCTAGTTACGAGACCCAGTACTTC
CASSLSSYETQYF
>TRBJ2-5|-|-|TRBV7-9
TGTGCCAGCAGCCCACGACTAAGCCCAGAGACCCAGTACTTC
CASSPRLSPETQYF
>TRBJ1-1|-|-|TRBV5-1
TGCGCCAGCAGCTTCGGGACACAGAACACTGAAGCTTTCTTT
CASSFGTQNTEAFF
>TRBJ2-1|-|-|TRBV2
TGTGCCAGCACCGCACGGCCGCGGGCCAGCTCCTACAATGAGCAGTTCTTC
CASTARPRASSYNEQFF
>TRBJ2-5|-|TRBD2|TRBV2
TGTGCCAGCAGTGCACTAGCGGGAGGAGAGACCCAGTACTTC
CASSALAGGETQYF
>TRBJ2-1|-|-|TRBV11-2
TGTGCCAGCAGCTCCTATGCGGGCGAGGTCCACAATGAGCAGTTCTTC
CASSSYAGEVHNEQFF
>TRBJ2-7|-|TRBD1|TRBV6-4
TGTGCCAGCAGTCGGGACAGGGGGGACGAGCAGTACTTC
CASSRDRGDEQYF
>TRBJ2-4|-|-|TRBV29-1
TGCAGCGTTGAGGGGGCGGGCCTAGCCAAAAACATTCAGTACTTC
CSVEGAGLAKNIQYF
>TRBJ2-7|-|TRBD1|TRBV7-2
TGTGCCAGCAGCTTAGCTGGACAGGTCCCCTACGAGCAGTACTTC
CASSLAGQVPYEQYF
>TRBJ1-1|few|-|TRBV10-3
TGTGCCGTCCGCGGGGGTGACACTGAAGCTTTCTTT
CAVRGGDTEAFF
>TRBJ1-6|-|-|TRBV7-8
TGTGCCAGCAGCTTAGTCGGGGGGCCCAATAATTCACCCCTCCACTTT
CASSLVGGPNNSPLHF
>TRBJ1-2|-|TRBD1|TRBV14
TGTGCCAGCAGCCAAGATAGGGGACAGGGGACCTATGGCTACACCTTC
CASSQDRGQGTYGYTF
>TRBJ2-7|-|-|TRBV6-6
TGTGCCAGCAGCTTTACAGGGACCCACGAGCAGTACTTC
CASSFTGTHEQYF
>TRBJ2-1|-|TRBD2|TRBV9
TGTGCCAGCAGCGGGGATCGGGGAGGGAAGCTTGGGCAGTTCTTC
CASSGDRGGKLGQFF
>TRBJ2-1|-|-|TRBV7-2
TGTGCCAGCAGCTTACCTAGTTCCGGGAGAAATGAGCAGTTCTTC
CASSLPSSGRNEQFF
>TRBJ2-3|-|-|TRBV7-9
TGTGCCAGCAGCCCCTACGAGGGCGCCGATACGCAGTATTTT
CASSPYEGADTQYF
>TRBJ2-5|-|-|TRBV6-1
TGTGCCAGCAGTGAAGCGAGGAGTCGGACTAGGGCTGACAGGGAGACCCAGTACTTC
CASSEARSRTRADRETQYF
>TRBJ2-1|-|TRBD1|TRBV19
TGTGCCAGTAGTGCAAGACAGGGGTTCGATGAGCAGTTCTTC
CASSARQGFDEQFF
>TRBJ1-1|-|TRBD1|TRBV29-1
TGCAGCGTTGACCCGACAGGGCTGAACACTGAAGCTTTCTTT
CSVDPTGLNTEAFF
>TRBJ2-1|-|TRBD2|TRBV6-5
TGTGCCAGCAGCAAGACTAGCGGGCTTTACAATGAGCAGTTCTTC
CASSKTSGLYNEQFF
>TRBJ2-7|few|-|TRBV30
TGTGCCTGGAGTGAGGGAGGACCCTACGAGCAGTACTTC
CAWSEGGPYEQYF